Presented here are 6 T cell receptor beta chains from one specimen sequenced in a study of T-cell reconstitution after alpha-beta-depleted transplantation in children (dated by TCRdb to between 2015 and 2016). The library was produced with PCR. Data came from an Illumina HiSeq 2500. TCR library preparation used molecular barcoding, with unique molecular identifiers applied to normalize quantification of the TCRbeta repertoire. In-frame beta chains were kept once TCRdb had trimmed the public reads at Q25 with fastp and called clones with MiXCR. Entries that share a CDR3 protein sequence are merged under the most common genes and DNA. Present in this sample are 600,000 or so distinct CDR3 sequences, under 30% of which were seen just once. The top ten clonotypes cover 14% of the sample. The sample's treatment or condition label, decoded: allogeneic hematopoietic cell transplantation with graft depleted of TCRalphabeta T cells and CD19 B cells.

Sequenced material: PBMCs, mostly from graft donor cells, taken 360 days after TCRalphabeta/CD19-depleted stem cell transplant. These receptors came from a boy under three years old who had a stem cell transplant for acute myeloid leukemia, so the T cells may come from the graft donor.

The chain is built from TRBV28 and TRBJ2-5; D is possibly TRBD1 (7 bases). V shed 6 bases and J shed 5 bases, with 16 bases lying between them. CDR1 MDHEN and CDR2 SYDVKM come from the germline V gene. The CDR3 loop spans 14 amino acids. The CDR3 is CASSRVQGRETQYF. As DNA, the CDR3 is TGTGCCAGCAGCCGCGTACAGGGGAGGGAGACCCAGTACTTC. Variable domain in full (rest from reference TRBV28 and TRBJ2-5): DVKVTQSSRYLVKRTGEKVFLECVQDMDHENMFWYRQDPGLGLRLIYFSYDVKMKEKGDIPEGYSVSREKKERFSLILESASTNQTSMYLCASSRVQGRETQYFGPGTRLLVL.

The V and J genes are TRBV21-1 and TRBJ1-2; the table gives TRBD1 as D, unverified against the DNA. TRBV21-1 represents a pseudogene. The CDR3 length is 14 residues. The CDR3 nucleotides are TGTGCCAGCAGCAAATGGACAGGCACTATTGGCTACACCTTC. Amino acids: CASSKWTGTIGYTF.

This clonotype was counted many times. DNA of the CDR3: TGTGCCAGCAGTCGGACAGGGAGCGGCTACGAGCAGTACGTC. The encoded protein is CASSRTGSGYEQYV. This chain connects TRBV12-3 or TRBV12-4 to TRBJ2-7, with TRBD1 matching 8 bases. V lost 5 bases and J lost 3; bases outside the gene matches: 6. The CDR3 contains 14 residues.

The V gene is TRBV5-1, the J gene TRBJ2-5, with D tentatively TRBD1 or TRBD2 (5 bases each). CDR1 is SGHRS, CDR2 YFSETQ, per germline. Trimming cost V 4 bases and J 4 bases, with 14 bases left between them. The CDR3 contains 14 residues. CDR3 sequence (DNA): TGCGCCAGCAGCCCACTGGGGGTTATAGAGACCCAGTACTTC. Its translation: CASSPLGVIETQYF. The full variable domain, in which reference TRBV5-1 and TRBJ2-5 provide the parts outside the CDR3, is KAGVTQTPRYLIKTRGQQVTLSCSPISGHRSVSWYQQTPGQGLQFLFEYFSETQRNKGNFPGRFSGRQFSNSRSEMNVSTLELGDSALYLCASSPLGVIETQYFGPGTRLLVL.

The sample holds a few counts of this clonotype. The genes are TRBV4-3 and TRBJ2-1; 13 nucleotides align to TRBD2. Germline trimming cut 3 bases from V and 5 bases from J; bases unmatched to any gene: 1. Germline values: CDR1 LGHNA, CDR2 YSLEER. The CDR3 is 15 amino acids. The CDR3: CASSQGLAGNNEQFF. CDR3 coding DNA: TGCGCCAGCAGCCAGGGACTAGCGGGGAACAATGAGCAGTTCTTC.

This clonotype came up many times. The CDR3 here is CASRMTGTYEQYV. The CDR3 coding sequence is TGTGCCAGCAGGATGACAGGCACCTACGAGCAGTACGTC. The chain links TRBV6-2 or TRBV6-3 to TRBJ2-7; D might be TRBD1 (6 bases). CDR1 is MNHEY, CDR2 SVGEGT, per germline. V dropped 6 bases and J dropped 2 bases, with 11 bases sitting between them. CDR3 length equals 13 residues.